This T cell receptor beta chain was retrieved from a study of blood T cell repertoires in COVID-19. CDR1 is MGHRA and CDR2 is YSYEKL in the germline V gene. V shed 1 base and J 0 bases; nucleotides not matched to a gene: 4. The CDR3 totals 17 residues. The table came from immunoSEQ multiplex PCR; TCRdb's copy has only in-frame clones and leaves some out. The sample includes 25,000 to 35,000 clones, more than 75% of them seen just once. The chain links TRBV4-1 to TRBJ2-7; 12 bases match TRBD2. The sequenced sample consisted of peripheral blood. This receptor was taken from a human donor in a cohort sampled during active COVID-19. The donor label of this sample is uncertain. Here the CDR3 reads CASSQGASGRASYEQYF. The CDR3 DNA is TGCGCCAGCAGCCAAGGCGCTAGCGGGAGGGCCTCCTACGAGCAGTACTTC.